These 29 T cell receptor beta chains were all obtained from the same sample, sequenced in a study of CD4 T cells in relation to SARS-CoV-2 and coronaviruses. Repertoires were generated with immunoSEQ multiplex PCR, while TCRdb's copy carries only in-frame clones and drops some. In the table there are about 37,000 clones, approximately 83% of which are singletons. Sequencing was done on a sample of memory CD4+ T cells from PBMCs. The source of these receptors is an adult with COVID-19.

V is TRBV2 and J is TRBJ2-3; TRBD2 matches at 8 bases. CDR1 SNHLY and CDR2 FYNNEI come from the germline V gene. The junction had 12 bases not matched to a gene; V was cut back by 9 bases and J by 7 bases. The CDR3 has 14 residues. CDR3 DNA sequence: TGTGCCAGTTCCGAGCGGGAGCTCGGGAATACGCAGTATTTT. Translated, it gives CASSERELGNTQYF.

This clone was seen only a few times. This sequence joins TRBV7-2 and TRBJ2-2; TRBD2 might be the D (5 bases). Trimming left V 1 base short and J 6 bases short, with 18 bases between. Germline CDR1 and CDR2: SGHTA and FQGNSA. The CDR3 sequence is 17 residues long. CDR3 coding DNA: TGTGCCAGCAGCTTAGGGGGTACTAGGGAGTGGTCCGGGGAGCTGTTTTTT. Translation: CASSLGGTREWSGELFF.

This chain joins TRBV18 and TRBJ2-1; 8 bases match TRBD1. This CDR3 comprises 16 residues. CDR1 is KGHSH and CDR2 is LQKENI in the germline V gene. Trimming removed 5 bases from V and 5 bases from J; junction bases left unmatched: 11. The DNA of the CDR3 is TGTGCCAGCTCATACCGGACAGGGCCACGAAACAATGAGCAGTTCTTC. Amino acid sequence: CASSYRTGPRNNEQFF.

The chain uses TRBV5-1 and TRBJ2-6; no firm D call. Germline CDR1 reads SGHRS; CDR2 reads YFSETQ. The CDR3 loop spans 16 amino acids. Trimming took off 6 bases at V and 0 bases at J, with 13 bases between the two ends. The CDR3 DNA follows: TGCGCCAGCAAATGGACGGCTCTCTCTGGGGCCAACGTCCTGACTTTC. This sequence encodes CASKWTALSGANVLTF.

The chain is built from TRBV4-2 and TRBJ2-1, with unresolved D. Germline CDR1 reads LGHNA; CDR2 reads YNFKEQ. The germline V and J ends were trimmed by 0 bases and 0 bases, with 12 bases remaining between them. The CDR3 totals 17 residues. CDR3 bases: TGTGCCAGCAGCCAAGATGGTACCTCGAGCTCCTACAATGAGCAGTTCTTC. Protein: CASSQDGTSSSYNEQFF.

To note about this clone: The DNA is left out, because the CDR3 cannot be placed on it with certainty; the CDR3 is given as TCRdb lists it. The chain couples TRBV7-8 to TRBJ2-2; the table gives TRBD2 as D, unverified against the DNA. Per the germline V gene, CDR1 is SGHVS and CDR2 is FQNEAQ. With termini counted, the CDR3 has 16 amino acids. CDR3 amino acids: CASSRSSVRGTGELFF.

This chain links TRBV9 with TRBJ2-7; no clear D. The CDR3 totals 14 residues. CDR1 SGDLS and CDR2 YYNGEE come from the germline V gene. The V gene lost 4 bases and the J gene lost 6 bases, with 17 bases spanning the gap. The CDR3 reads CASSSGPDLPEQYF. CDR3 DNA sequence: TGTGCCAGCAGCTCCGGTCCGGACCTGCCCGAGCAGTACTTC.

On this clone: At one boundary the junction diverges from the germline segment, which might be a read error. The chain employs TRBV5-1 and TRBJ2-3, with 9 bases lining up with TRBD2. The CDR3 is 15 residues long. The germline V gene encodes CDR1 SGHRS and CDR2 YFSETQ. The DNA of the CDR3 is TGCGCCAGCAGCTTTATCGGTCATTCCGCGGGAGGGCTAACTTTT. It translates to CASSFIGHSAGGLTF.

This rearrangement joins TRBV5-1 to TRBJ2-1; 12 bases match TRBD2. The CDR3 sequence is 16 residues long. Germline V CDR1 and CDR2: SGHRS, YFSETQ. V dropped 4 bases and J dropped 2; count of bases not matched to a gene: 4. The CDR3 spells CASSLAGGPTYNEQFF. The CDR3 DNA is TGCGCCAGCAGCCTAGCGGGAGGGCCAACCTACAATGAGCAGTTCTTC.

Only a few counts were recorded for this clone. The V and J genes are TRBV6-6 and TRBJ2-3; TRBD1 aligns across 7 bases. There are 13 residues in the CDR3. With 8 bases clipped from V and 2 bases from J, the junction kept 4 bases outside the gene matches. Germline V gene data show CDR1 as MNHNY and CDR2 as SVGAGI (reference sequence). Written as DNA, the CDR3 is TGTGCCAGCGGGGGACAGAACACAGATACGCAGTATTTT. Its protein product is CASGGQNTDTQYF.

The chain couples TRBV10-3 to TRBJ2-5, with D uncertain. Germline lookup yields CDR1 ENHRY and CDR2 SYGVKD. The CDR3 extends over 11 amino acids. V dropped 8 bases and J dropped 1 base, with 5 bases sitting between them. The CDR3 spells CAIGTQETQYF. The CDR3 DNA is TGTGCCATCGGAACCCAAGAGACCCAGTACTTC.

This chain links TRBV5-1 with TRBJ1-2, with TRBD1 matching over 9 bases. CDR1 is SGHRS and CDR2 is YFSETQ in the germline V gene. The CDR3 extends over 13 amino acids. V lost 2 bases and J lost 5; bases outside the gene matches: 1. The CDR3 loop is CASSFGQGYGYTF. DNA of the CDR3: TGCGCCAGCAGCTTCGGACAGGGGTATGGCTACACCTTC.

This chain links TRBV15 with TRBJ2-1, with D unresolved. This CDR3 contains 12 residues. Germline CDR1 and CDR2: LNHNV and YYDKDF (reference sequence). V was clipped by 1 base and J by 6 bases, with 4 bases between them. The CDR3 loop is CATSRVGNEQFF. As DNA, the CDR3 is TGTGCCACCAGCAGAGTGGGCAATGAGCAGTTCTTC.

This chain joins TRBV20-1 and TRBJ2-1, with D unclear. There are 11 residues in the CDR3. Trimming took 3 bases from V and 12 from J, leaving 12 bases between them. Germline lookup yields CDR1 DFQATT and CDR2 SNEGSKA (reference sequence). This CDR3 is CSASWFMGQFF. The CDR3 bases are TGCAGTGCTAGCTGGTTCATGGGGCAGTTCTTC.

The chain carries TRBV19 and TRBJ1-4, with D maybe TRBD1 (6 bases). Germline V gene data show CDR1 as LNHDA and CDR2 as SQIVND (reference sequence). The CDR3 has 15 residues. V gave up 2 bases and J gave up 8 bases, with 15 bases separating them. The CDR3 bases are TGTGCCAGTAGTATATCCCCGACAGGAAGAGAAAAACTGTTTTTT. It yields the protein CASSISPTGREKLFF.

The CDR3 DNA reads TGTGCCAGCAGTTCCAGCGGGAGCTCCTACAATGAGCAGTTCTTC. Protein product: CASSSSGSSYNEQFF. The V gene is TRBV27, the J gene TRBJ2-1; the match to TRBD2 covers 8 bases. CDR1 is MNHEY and CDR2 is SMNVEV in the germline V gene (reference sequence). The V and J ends lost 4 bases and 0 bases, in that order; junction bases with no gene match: 2. The CDR3 contains 15 residues.

The chain is built from TRBV28 and TRBJ1-3; 12 positions match TRBD1. The junction had 7 bases not matched to a gene; V was cut back by 7 bases and J by 9 bases. Germline CDR1 MDHEN, CDR2 SYDVKM. CDR3 size: 14 residues. CDR3 region: CASKPGQGASTIYF. In nucleotides, the CDR3 is TGTGCCAGCAAGCCGGGACAGGGGGCGAGCACCATATATTTT.

The gene calls are TRBV5-6 and TRBJ1-6, with D possibly matching TRBD1 (6 bases). Germline lookup yields CDR1 SGHDT and CDR2 YYEEEE. V lost 2 bases to trimming and J lost 7 bases, with 13 bases between them. The CDR3 sequence is 15 residues long. The CDR3: CASSFQTGPNSPLHF. In DNA, the CDR3 is TGTGCCAGCAGCTTTCAGACAGGCCCAAATTCACCCCTCCACTTT.

The chain joins TRBV3-1 (or the pseudogene TRBV3-2) to TRBJ2-1; D perhaps matches TRBD2 (6 bases). V lost 1 base, J lost 6 bases, and 7 bases lay in between. Germline V CDR1 and CDR2: LGHDT, YNNKEL (reference sequence). The CDR3 spans 13 residues. This CDR3 reads CASSQGRGNEQFF. In DNA, the CDR3 is TGTGCCAGCAGCCAAGGGAGGGGCAATGAGCAGTTCTTC.

The CDR3 bases are TGCGCCAGCAGGGAACAGGGCTTGGGCTACGAGCAGTACTTC. Its protein is CASREQGLGYEQYF. This sequence joins TRBV10-2 and TRBJ2-7, with D possibly being TRBD1 (6 bases). The V end lost 6 bases, the J end lost 3 bases, and 15 bases lay between the germline ends. The length of the CDR3 is 14 residues. From germline, CDR1 is WSHSY and CDR2 SAAADI.

This clone has more than one count but fewer than ten. The gene calls are TRBV7-3 and TRBJ2-7; no clear D gene. Germline V lookup: CDR1 SGHTA, CDR2 FQGTGA. Trimming shortened V by 5 bases and J by 6 bases, and 17 bases separated the two germline ends. The CDR3 has 14 amino acids. CDR3 residues: CASSPAPTLGEQYF. In nucleotides, the CDR3 is TGTGCCAGCAGCCCCGCTCCTACTTTGGGCGAGCAGTACTTC.

This chain joins TRBV29-1 and TRBJ2-2, with D perhaps assigned TRBD1 or TRBD2 (5 bases each). The CDR3 extends over 14 amino acids. Trimming pared 7 bases from V and 2 bases from J, leaving 14 bases between. In germline, CDR1 is SQVTM, CDR2 ANQGSEA. The CDR3 reads CSASRGANTGELFF. The CDR3, as DNA: TGCAGCGCCTCTAGGGGAGCTAACACCGGGGAGCTGTTTTTT.

This clone was detected a few times. The chain uses TRBV5-1 and TRBJ2-1; 9 nucleotides match TRBD2. Trimming at V came to 0 bases and at J to 7 bases, leaving 8 bases not matched to a gene. This CDR3 has 16 residues. The germline gives CDR1 SGHRS, CDR2 YFSETQ. The CDR3 coding sequence is TGCGCCAGCAGCTTGGGGTCTAGCGGGATTGAGAATGAGCAGTTCTTC. It is translated as CASSLGSSGIENEQFF. The complete variable domain, with remaining parts taken from reference TRBV5-1 and TRBJ2-1, reads KAGVTQTPRYLIKTRGQQVTLSCSPISGHRSVSWYQQTPGQGLQFLFEYFSETQRNKGNFPGRFSGRQFSNSRSEMNVSTLELGDSALYLCASSLGSSGIENEQFFGPGTRLTVL.

The V call is TRBV5-8, the J call TRBJ2-7, with D possibly matching TRBD1 (6 bases). This CDR3 region has 15 residues. The V gene's germline CDR1 is SGHTS and CDR2 YDEGEE. V was shortened by 0 bases and J by 6 bases, with 16 bases between the two germline ends. The DNA for the CDR3 is TGTGCCAGCAGCTTGGGGGACAATCGGAGACTCGAGCAGTACTTC. Amino acids: CASSLGDNRRLEQYF.

The J gene is TRBJ2-5, the V gene TRBV18, with no clear D. The germline gives CDR1 KGHSH, CDR2 LQKENI. This CDR3 contains 14 residues. Trimming took off 3 bases at V and 1 base at J, with 9 bases between the two ends. The CDR3 sequence: CASSPGRSQETQYF. In nucleotides, the CDR3 is TGTGCCAGCTCACCCGGGCGGTCCCAAGAGACCCAGTACTTC.

This chain links TRBV9 with TRBJ2-3, with D hard to call. From germline, CDR1 is SGDLS and CDR2 YYNGEE. The CDR3 extends over 13 amino acids. The ends were cut back, 3 bases at V and 2 bases at J, with 7 bases in the middle. CDR3 coding DNA: TGTGCCAGCAGCGACTATACCACAGATACGCAGTATTTT. Translation: CASSDYTTDTQYF.

The chain carries TRBV6-5 and TRBJ2-7; 11 nucleotides line up with TRBD2. The CDR3 contains 15 residues. With 5 bases clipped from V and 0 bases from J, the junction kept 3 bases outside the gene matches. The germline gives CDR1 MNHEY, CDR2 SVGAGI. The CDR3 region is CASSPGTSGSYEQYF. The CDR3 DNA follows: TGTGCCAGCAGTCCAGGGACTAGCGGCTCCTACGAGCAGTACTTC.

The chain employs TRBV2 and TRBJ1-5, with 9 bases that match TRBD1. CDR1 and CDR2 (germline): SNHLY, FYNNEI. The V segment lost 6 bases and the J segment 2 bases; nucleotides outside the gene matches: 5. The CDR3 is made up of 15 amino acids. The CDR3 DNA is TGTGCCAGCAGAAGACAGGGGGAGGGCAATCAGCCCCAGCATTTT. Translated: CASRRQGEGNQPQHF.

The chain recombines TRBV7-3 with TRBJ2-3; a weak D match, TRBD2 (6 bases). CDR3 size: 15 residues. Per the germline V gene, CDR1 is SGHTA and CDR2 is FQGTGA. V shed 0 bases and J shed 1 base, with 8 bases lying between them. The CDR3 coding sequence is TGTGCCAGCAGCTTAACCGGGGGTGGCACAGATACGCAGTATTTT. Translation: CASSLTGGGTDTQYF. The variable domain in full, completed from reference TRBV7-3 and TRBJ2-3, reads GAGVSQTPSNKVTEKGKYVELRCDPISGHTALYWYRQSLGQGPEFLIYFQGTGAADDSGLPNDRFFAVRPEGSVSTLKIQRTERGDSAVYLCASSLTGGGTDTQYFGPGTRLTVL.